This T cell receptor beta chain is from a study of T cell responses to AZD1222 COVID-19 vaccine. Findings and limits, study-wide: A mostly white British donor set with more females was recruited, and clonal diversity was possibly underestimated. Repertoires were obtained solely post-peak T cell response.

Looked up from germline, CDR1 is MDHEN and CDR2 is SYDVKM. The CDR3 is 13 residues long. Between the trimmed V and J ends, which lost 5 bases and 3 bases, there was a span of 11 bases. Details on this clone: Its antigen is unidentified.

The repertoire was sequenced with immunoSEQ multiplex PCR; TCRdb's copy has only in-frame clones and lacks some. The sample carries roughly 150,000 clones, 90% recorded once. This TCR came from an adult who received the AZD1222 COVID-19 vaccine. Sequencing was performed on peripheral blood, taken 28 days after the second AZD1222 dose. V is TRBV28 and J is TRBJ2-7; tentatively, D is TRBD2 (6 bases). CDR3 sequence reads: CASSAGPIYEQYF. DNA of the CDR3: TGTGCCAGCAGTGCGGGACCGATCTACGAGCAGTACTTC. The full variable domain, its missing parts supplied by reference TRBV28 and TRBJ2-7, is DVKVTQSSRYLVKRTGEKVFLECVQDMDHENMFWYRQDPGLGLRLIYFSYDVKMKEKGDIPEGYSVSREKKERFSLILESASTNQTSMYLCASSAGPIYEQYFGPGTRLTVT.